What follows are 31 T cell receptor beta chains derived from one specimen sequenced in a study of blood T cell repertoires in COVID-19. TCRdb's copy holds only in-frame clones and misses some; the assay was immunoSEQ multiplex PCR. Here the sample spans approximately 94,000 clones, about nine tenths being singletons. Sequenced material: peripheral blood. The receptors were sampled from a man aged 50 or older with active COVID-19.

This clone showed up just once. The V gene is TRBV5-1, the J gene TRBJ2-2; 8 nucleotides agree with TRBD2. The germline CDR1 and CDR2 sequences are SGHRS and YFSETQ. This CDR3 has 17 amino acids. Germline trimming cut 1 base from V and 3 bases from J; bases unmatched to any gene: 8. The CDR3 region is CASSLTMRGADTGELFF. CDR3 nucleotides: TGCGCCAGCAGCTTGACGATGCGGGGGGCGGACACCGGGGAGCTGTTTTTT. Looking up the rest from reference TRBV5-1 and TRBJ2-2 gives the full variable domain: KAGVTQTPRYLIKTRGQQVTLSCSPISGHRSVSWYQQTPGQGLQFLFEYFSETQRNKGNFPGRFSGRQFSNSRSEMNVSTLELGDSALYLCASSLTMRGADTGELFFGEGSRLTVL.

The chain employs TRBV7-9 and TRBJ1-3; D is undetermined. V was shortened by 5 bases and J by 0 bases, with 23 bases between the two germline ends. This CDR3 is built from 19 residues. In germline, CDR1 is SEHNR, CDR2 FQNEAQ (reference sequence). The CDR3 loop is CASSRTAGSVFSSGNTIYF. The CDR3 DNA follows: TGTGCCAGCAGCCGCACAGCCGGCTCAGTCTTCAGCTCTGGAAACACCATATATTTT.

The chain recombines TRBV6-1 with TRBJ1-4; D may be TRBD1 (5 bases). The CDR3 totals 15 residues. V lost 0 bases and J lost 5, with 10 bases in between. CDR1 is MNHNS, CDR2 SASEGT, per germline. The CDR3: CASSEAQGGNEKLFF. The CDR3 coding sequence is TGTGCCAGCAGTGAAGCGCAGGGAGGCAATGAAAAACTGTTTTTT.

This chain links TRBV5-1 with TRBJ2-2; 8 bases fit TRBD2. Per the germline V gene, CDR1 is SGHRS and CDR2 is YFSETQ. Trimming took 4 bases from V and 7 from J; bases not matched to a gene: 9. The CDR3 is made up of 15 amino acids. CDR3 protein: CASSLRGGIGGELFF. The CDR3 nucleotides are TGCGCCAGCAGCCTGCGCGGGGGGATTGGCGGGGAGCTGTTTTTT.

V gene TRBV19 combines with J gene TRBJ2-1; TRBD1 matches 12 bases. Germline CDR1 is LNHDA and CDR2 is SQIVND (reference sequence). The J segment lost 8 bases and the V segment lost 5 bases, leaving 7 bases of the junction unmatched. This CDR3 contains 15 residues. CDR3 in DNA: TGTGCCAGTAGTGCCTCCGGGACAGGGGGCTATGAGCAGTTCTTC. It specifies CASSASGTGGYEQFF. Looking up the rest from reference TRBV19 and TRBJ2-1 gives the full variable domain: DGGITQSPKYLFRKEGQNVTLSCEQNLNHDAMYWYRQDPGQGLRLIYYSQIVNDFQKGDIAEGYSVSREKKESFPLTVTSAQKNPTAFYLCASSASGTGGYEQFFGPGTRLTVL.

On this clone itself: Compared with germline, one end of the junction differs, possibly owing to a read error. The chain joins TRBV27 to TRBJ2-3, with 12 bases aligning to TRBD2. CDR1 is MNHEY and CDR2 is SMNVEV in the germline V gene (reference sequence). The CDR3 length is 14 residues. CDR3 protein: CASSTGLAGTKPWF. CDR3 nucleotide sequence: TGTGCCAGCAGCACGGGACTAGCGGGTACGAAACCATGGTTT.

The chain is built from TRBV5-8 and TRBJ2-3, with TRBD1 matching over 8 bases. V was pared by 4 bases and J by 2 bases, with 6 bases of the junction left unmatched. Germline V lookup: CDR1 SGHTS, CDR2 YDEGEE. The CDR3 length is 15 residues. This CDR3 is CASSLTGGHTDTQYF. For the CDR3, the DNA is TGTGCCAGCAGCCTAACAGGGGGTCACACAGATACGCAGTATTTT.

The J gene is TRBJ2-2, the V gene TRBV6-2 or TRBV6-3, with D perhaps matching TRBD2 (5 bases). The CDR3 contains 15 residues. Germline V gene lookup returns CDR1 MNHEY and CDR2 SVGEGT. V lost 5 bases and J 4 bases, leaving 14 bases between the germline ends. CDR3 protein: CASSASGLSTGELFF. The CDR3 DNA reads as TGTGCCAGCAGTGCTTCGGGATTAAGCACCGGGGAGCTGTTTTTT.

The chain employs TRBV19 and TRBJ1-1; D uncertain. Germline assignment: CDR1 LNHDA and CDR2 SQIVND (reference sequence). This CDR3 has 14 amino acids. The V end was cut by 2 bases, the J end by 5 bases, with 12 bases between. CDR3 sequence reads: CASSIRVGETEAFF. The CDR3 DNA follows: TGTGCCAGTAGTATACGGGTGGGAGAGACTGAAGCTTTCTTT.

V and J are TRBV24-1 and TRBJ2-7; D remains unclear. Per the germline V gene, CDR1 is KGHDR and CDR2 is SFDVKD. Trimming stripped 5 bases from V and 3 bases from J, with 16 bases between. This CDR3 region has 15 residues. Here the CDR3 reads CATSAHPPGHYEQYV. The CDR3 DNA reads TGTGCCACCAGTGCCCATCCTCCGGGTCACTACGAGCAGTACGTC.

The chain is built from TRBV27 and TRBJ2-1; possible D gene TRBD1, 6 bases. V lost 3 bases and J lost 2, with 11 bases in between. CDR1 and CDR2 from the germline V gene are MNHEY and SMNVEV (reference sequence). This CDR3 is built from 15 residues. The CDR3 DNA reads TGTGCCAGCAGTTTTTTCAGGGGCGCCTACAATGAGCAGTTCTTC. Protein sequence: CASSFFRGAYNEQFF.

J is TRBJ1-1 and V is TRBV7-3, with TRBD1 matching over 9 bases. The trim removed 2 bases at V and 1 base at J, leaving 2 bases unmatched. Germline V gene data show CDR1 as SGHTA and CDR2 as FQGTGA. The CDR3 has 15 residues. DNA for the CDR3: TGTGCCAGCAGCTTAGACAGGGGGAAGAACACTGAAGCTTTCTTT. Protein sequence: CASSLDRGKNTEAFF.

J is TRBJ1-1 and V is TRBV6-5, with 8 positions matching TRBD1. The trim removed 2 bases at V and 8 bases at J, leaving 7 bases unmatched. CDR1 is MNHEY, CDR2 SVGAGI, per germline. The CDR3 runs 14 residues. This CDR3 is CASSYTGQGVEAFF. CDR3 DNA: TGTGCCAGCAGTTACACCGGACAGGGTGTAGAAGCTTTCTTT.

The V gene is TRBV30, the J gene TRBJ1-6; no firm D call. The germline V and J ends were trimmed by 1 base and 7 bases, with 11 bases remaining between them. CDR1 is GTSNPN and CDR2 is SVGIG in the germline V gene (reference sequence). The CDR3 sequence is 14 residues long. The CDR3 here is CAWSARGGNSPLHF. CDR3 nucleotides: TGTGCCTGGAGTGCCCGAGGAGGGAATTCACCCCTCCACTTT.

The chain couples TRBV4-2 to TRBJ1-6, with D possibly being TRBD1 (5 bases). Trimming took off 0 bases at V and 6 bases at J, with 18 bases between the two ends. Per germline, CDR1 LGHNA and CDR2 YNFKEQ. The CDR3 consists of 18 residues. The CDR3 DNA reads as TGTGCCAGCAGCCAAGAAGAGGCGGTCTTTCAGGGTAATTCACCCCTCCACTTT. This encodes CASSQEEAVFQGNSPLHF.

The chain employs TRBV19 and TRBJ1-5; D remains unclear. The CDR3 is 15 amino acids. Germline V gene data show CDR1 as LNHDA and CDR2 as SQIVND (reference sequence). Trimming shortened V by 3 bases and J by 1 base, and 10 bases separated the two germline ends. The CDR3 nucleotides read TGTGCCAGTAGTATCGGCAGGCTGAGCAATCAGCCCCAGCATTTT. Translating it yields CASSIGRLSNQPQHF.

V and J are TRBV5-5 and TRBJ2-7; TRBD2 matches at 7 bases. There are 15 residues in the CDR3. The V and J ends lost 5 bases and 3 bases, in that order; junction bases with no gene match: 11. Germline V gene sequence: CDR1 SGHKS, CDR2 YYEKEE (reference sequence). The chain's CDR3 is CASRQQAGANYEQYV. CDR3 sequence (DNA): TGTGCCAGCAGGCAGCAGGCGGGAGCGAACTACGAGCAGTACGTC.

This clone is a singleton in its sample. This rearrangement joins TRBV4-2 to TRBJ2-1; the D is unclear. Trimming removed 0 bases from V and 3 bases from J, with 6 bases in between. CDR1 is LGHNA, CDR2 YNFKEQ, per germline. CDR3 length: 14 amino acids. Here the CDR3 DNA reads TGTGCCAGCAGCCAAGAATTCGGCTACAATGAGCAGTTCTTC. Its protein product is CASSQEFGYNEQFF.

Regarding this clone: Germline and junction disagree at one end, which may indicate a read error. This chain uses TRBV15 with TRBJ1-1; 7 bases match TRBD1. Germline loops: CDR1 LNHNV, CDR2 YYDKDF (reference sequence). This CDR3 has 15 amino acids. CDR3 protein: CAASEVQGVGTEAFF. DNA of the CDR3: TGTGCCGCCAGCGAGGTCCAGGGGGTGGGAACTGAAGCTTTCTTT.

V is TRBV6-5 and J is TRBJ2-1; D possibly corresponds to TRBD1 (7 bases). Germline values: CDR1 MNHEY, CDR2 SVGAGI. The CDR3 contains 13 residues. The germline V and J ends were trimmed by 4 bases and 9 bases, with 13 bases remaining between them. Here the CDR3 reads CASSWGRGAEQFF. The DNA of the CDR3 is TGTGCCAGCAGTTGGGGCAGGGGGGCTGAGCAGTTCTTC.

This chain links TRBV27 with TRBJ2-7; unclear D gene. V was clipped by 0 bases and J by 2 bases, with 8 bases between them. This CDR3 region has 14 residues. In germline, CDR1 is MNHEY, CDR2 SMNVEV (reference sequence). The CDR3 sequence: CASSLSARTYEQYF. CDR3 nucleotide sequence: TGTGCCAGCAGTTTATCGGCCAGAACCTACGAGCAGTACTTC.

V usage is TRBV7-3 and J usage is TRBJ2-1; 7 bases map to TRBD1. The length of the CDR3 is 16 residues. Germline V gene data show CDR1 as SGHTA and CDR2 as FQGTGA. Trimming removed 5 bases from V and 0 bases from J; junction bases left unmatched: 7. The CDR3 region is CASSPQGTPSYNEQFF. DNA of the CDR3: TGTGCCAGCAGCCCACAGGGGACCCCCTCCTACAATGAGCAGTTCTTC. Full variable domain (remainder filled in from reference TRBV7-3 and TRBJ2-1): GAGVSQTPSNKVTEKGKYVELRCDPISGHTALYWYRQSLGQGPEFLIYFQGTGAADDSGLPNDRFFAVRPEGSVSTLKIQRTERGDSAVYLCASSPQGTPSYNEQFFGPGTRLTVL.

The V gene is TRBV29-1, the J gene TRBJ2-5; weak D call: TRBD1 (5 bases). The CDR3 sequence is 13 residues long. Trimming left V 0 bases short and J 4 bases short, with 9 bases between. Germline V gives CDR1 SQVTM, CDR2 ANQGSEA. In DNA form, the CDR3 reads TGCAGCGTTGAAGAGTGGCAGGGAGAGACCCAGTACTTC. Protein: CSVEEWQGETQYF.

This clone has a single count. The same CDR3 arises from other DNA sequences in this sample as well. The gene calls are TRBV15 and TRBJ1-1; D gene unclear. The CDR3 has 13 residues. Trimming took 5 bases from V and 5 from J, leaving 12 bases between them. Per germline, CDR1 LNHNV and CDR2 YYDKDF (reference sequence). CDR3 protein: CATSRGGGTEAFF. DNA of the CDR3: TGTGCCACCAGCCGTGGCGGAGGAACTGAAGCTTTCTTT.

CDR3 amino acids: CASSSGQNTEAFF. CDR3 bases: TGTGCCAGCTCCTCGGGACAGAACACTGAAGCTTTCTTT. This chain links TRBV18 with TRBJ1-1, with D perhaps matching TRBD1 (6 bases). The ends were cut back, 6 bases at V and 1 base at J, with 9 bases in the middle. The CDR3 covers 13 residues. The germline V gene encodes CDR1 KGHSH and CDR2 LQKENI.

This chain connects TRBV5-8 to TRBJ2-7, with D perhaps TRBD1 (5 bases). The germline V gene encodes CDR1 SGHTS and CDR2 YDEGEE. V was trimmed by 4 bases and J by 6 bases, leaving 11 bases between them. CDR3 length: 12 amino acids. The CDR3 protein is CASSVQVGEQYV. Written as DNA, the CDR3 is TGTGCCAGCAGCGTACAGGTTGGCGAGCAGTACGTC.

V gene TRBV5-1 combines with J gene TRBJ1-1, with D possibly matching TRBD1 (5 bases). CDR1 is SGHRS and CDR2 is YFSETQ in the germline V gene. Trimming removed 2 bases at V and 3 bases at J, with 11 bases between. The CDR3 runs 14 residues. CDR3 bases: TGCGCCAGCAGCTTCGTCTTAGGGGACACTGAAGCTTTCTTT. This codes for CASSFVLGDTEAFF.

CDR3: CASSLGSRQGRAGELFF. In DNA form, the CDR3 reads TGTGCCAGCAGTTTGGGGTCCCGACAGGGTCGGGCCGGGGAGCTGTTTTTT. This chain joins TRBV28 and TRBJ2-2, with 7 nucleotides matching TRBD1. V lost 3 bases and J lost 6; bases outside the gene matches: 13. CDR3 length: 17 amino acids. Germline V gene lookup returns CDR1 MDHEN and CDR2 SYDVKM.

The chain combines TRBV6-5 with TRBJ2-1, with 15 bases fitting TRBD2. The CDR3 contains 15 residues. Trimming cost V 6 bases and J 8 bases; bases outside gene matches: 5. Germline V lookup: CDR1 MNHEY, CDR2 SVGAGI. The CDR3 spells CASRGLAGGLDEQFF. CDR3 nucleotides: TGTGCCAGCAGAGGACTAGCGGGGGGGCTCGATGAGCAGTTCTTC.

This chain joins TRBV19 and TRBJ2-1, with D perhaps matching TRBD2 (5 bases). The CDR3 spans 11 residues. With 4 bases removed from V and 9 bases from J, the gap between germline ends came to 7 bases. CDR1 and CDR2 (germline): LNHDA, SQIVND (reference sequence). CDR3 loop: CASSSGSEQFF. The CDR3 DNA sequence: TGTGCCAGTAGTAGTGGGAGTGAGCAGTTCTTC.

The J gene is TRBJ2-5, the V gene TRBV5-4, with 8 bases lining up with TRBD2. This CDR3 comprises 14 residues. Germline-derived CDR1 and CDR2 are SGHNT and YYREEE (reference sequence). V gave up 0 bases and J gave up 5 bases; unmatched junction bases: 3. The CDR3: CASSLDSGGETQYF. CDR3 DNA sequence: TGTGCCAGCAGCTTGGATTCGGGGGGGGAGACCCAGTACTTC.